This T cell receptor beta chain was observed in a study of CD8 T cells in ankylosing spondylitis. This clonotype was found once. Its antigen is unknown. The CDR3 consists of 14 residues. Trimming shortened V by 7 bases and J by 9 bases, and 19 bases separated the two germline ends. Germline lookup yields CDR1 SNHLY and CDR2 FYNNEI. TCRdb recomputed calls from the 5' RACE reads with MiXCR, one row per CDR3 protein. The profile shows 470,000 or so distinct CDR3 sequences, roughly 25% of them singletons. Study-wide findings and caveats: Characteristic of ankylosing spondylitis blood, it appeared, was a TCR beta motif comprising roughly 8 highly homologous variants.

The chain joins TRBV2 to TRBJ2-1, with D perhaps matching TRBD2 (5 bases). The source of this sequence is a male donor with ankylosing spondylitis. Sequencing used blood, either unsorted or a sorted T cell fraction (not recorded which). The CDR3 here is CASNSLGVASEQFF. In DNA form, the CDR3 reads TGTGCCAGCAACTCACTAGGCGTAGCCAGTGAGCAGTTCTTC.